This T cell receptor (beta chain) was recovered during a study of regulatory T cells in long-lasting Graves disease. Study-level background: Those with persistent Graves' disease had received antithyroid drugs for over 5 years with positive TSH receptor antibodies.

CDR3 length: 14 residues. Per the germline V gene, CDR1 is SGHAT and CDR2 is FQNNGV. The V gene end was trimmed by 8 bases and the J gene end by 4 bases; junction bases not matched to a gene: 7. Libraries of TCR beta came from iRepertoire HTBI primers plus Arm-PCR of CDR3 regions. TCRdb fed the multiplex PCR reads into MiXCR, producing one record per CDR3 protein. The sample has a few hundred thousand distinct CDR3 sequences; about a quarter are singletons. Time point indicated: persistent/refractory GD, antithyroid drugs over 5 years with positive TRAb. RNA isolated from PBMCs was used to make the TCR library.

The rearrangement links TRBV11-2 to TRBJ2-2; TRBD2 aligns across 7 bases. The origin of this receptor is a female donor with Graves disease. The sample in question was peripheral blood mononuclear cells (PBMCs), obtained when the disease was refractory, from a patient treated with antithyroid drugs. For the CDR3, the DNA is TGTGCCAGCGCTGAGCGGGACCTCACCGGGGAGCTGTTTTTT. This encodes CASAERDLTGELFF.